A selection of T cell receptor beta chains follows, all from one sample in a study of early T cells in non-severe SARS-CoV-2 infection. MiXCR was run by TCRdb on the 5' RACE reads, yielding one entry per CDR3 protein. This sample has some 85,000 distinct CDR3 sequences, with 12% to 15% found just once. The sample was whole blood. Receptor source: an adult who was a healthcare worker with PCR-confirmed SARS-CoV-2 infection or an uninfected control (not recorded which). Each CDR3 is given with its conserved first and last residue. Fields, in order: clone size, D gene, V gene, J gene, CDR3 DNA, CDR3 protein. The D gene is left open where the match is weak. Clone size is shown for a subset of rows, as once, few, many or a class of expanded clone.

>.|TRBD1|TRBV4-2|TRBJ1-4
TGTGCCAGCAGACAAGATTTTCCGGGACAGATTAATGAAAAACTGTTTTTT
CASRQDFPGQINEKLFF
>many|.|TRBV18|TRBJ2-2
TGTGCCAGCTCACCACCCACGGGGACCGGGGAGCTGTTTTTT
CASSPPTGTGELFF
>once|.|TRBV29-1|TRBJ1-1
TGCAGCGTCGAGGTTCAGGGGATGAACACTGAAGCTTTCTTT
CSVEVQGMNTEAFF
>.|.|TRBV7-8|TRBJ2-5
TGTGCCAGCAGCTTAGTTCTTAGGGCGGGACTCAGCCTCCAAGAGACCCAGTACTTC
CASSLVLRAGLSLQETQYF
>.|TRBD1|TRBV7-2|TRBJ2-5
TGTGCCAGCAGTTCGGACAGGGGGATCCAAGAGACCCAGTACTTC
CASSSDRGIQETQYF
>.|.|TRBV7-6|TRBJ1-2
TGTGCCAGCAGCCCCGCGCTGGGGGCTCATGGCTACACCTTC
CASSPALGAHGYTF
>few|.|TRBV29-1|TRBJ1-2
TGCAGCGTTGATTGGGGGGTTCGGTACTATGGCTACACCTTC
CSVDWGVRYYGYTF
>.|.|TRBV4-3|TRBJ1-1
TGCGCCAGCAGCCAAGACGGGGGCGGGAACACTGAAGCTTTCTTT
CASSQDGGGNTEAFF
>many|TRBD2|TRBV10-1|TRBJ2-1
TGCGCCAGCAGTGAGTCTGGACTAGCGGGCTACAATGAGCAGTTCTTC
CASSESGLAGYNEQFF
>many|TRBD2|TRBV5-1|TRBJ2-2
TGCGCCAGCAGCTTGCTAGCGGGGGACACCGGGGAGCTGTTTTTT
CASSLLAGDTGELFF
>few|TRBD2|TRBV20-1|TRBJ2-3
TGCAGTGCTAGAGACACCCTCGGACTAGCTGGCACAGATACGCAGTATTTT
CSARDTLGLAGTDTQYF
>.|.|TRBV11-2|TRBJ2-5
TGTGCCAGCAGCCCTTCCCCGGAGACCCAGTACTTC
CASSPSPETQYF
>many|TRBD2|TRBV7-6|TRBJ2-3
TGTGCCAGCAGCTTAGGGATAGCGGGGGGCACAGATACGCAGTATTTT
CASSLGIAGGTDTQYF
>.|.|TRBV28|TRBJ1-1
TGTGCCAGCAGTCTACAGGTCATGAACACTGAAGCTTTCTTT
CASSLQVMNTEAFF
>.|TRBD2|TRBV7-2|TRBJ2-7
TGTGCCAGCAGCTTAGCGGGTAGCGGGGGGGTCTACTACGAGCAGTACTTC
CASSLAGSGGVYYEQYF
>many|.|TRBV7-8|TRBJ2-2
TGTGCCAGCAGCCCCAAGTCTGGGCTTCTTAACACCGGGGAGCTGTTTTTT
CASSPKSGLLNTGELFF
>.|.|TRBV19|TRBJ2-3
TGTGCCAGTAGTATAGACCCGCGACGGGGACGACTTCATGCAGATACGCAGTATTTT
CASSIDPRRGRLHADTQYF
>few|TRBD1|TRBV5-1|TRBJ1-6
TGCGCCAGCAGACCCGGGACAGGGGGCAGAGGCTCCTATAATTCACCCCTCCACTTT
CASRPGTGGRGSYNSPLHF
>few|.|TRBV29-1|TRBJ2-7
TGCAGCGTTGAAGTGGGCTACCCGGGGGCTTACGAGCAGTACTTC
CSVEVGYPGAYEQYF
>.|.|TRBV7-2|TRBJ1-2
TGTGCCAGCAGCCCAATGACGGTGAACTATGGCTACACCTTC
CASSPMTVNYGYTF
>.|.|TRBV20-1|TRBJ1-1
TGCAGTGCTAGAGATAGGGGGAATGGAGGCCCGGGCACTGAAGCTTTCTTT
CSARDRGNGGPGTEAFF
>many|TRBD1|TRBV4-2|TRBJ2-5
TGTGCCAGCAGCATAGAGGGACAGGGCCCAGAGACCCAGTACTTC
CASSIEGQGPETQYF
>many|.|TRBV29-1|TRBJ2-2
TGCAGCGTTGCTGGGTCGCCGGGACACCACACCGGGGAGCTGTTTTTT
CSVAGSPGHHTGELFF
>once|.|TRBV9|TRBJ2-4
TGTGCCAGCAGCGCTCGTACCGGGACATTAGGTATCCAAGCCAAAAACATTCAGTACTTC
CASSARTGTLGIQAKNIQYF
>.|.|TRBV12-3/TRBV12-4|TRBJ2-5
TGTGCCAGCAGTTTGAAGGGAGATGGGACCCAGTACTTC
CASSLKGDGTQYF
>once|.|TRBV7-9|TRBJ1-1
TGTGCCAGCAGCTTAGCGTACAGGGTGAACACTGAAGCTTTCTTT
CASSLAYRVNTEAFF
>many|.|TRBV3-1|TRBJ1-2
TGTGCCAGCAGCCAAGATCTTCGGGATTTCGACTATGGCTACACCTTC
CASSQDLRDFDYGYTF
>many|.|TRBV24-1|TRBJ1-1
TGTGCCACCAGTGGCCCAACAGAGAGGGTTACTGAAGCTTTCTTT
CATSGPTERVTEAFF
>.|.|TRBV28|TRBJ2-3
TGTGCCAGCACCTTAGAGCGGGTCGTCGGCACAGATACGCAGTATTTT
CASTLERVVGTDTQYF
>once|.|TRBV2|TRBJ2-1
TGTGCCAGCAGTGAAGCGATCCAGGGCAATGAGCAGTTCTTC
CASSEAIQGNEQFF
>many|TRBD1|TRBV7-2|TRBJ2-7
TGTGCCAGCACCCGGGACAGAAGCTCCTACGAGCAGTACTTC
CASTRDRSSYEQYF
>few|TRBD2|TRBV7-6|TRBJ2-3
TGTGCCAGCAGCTTAAGGCCAAAGCGGGGGGCCACACAGGATACGCAGTATTTT
CASSLRPKRGATQDTQYF
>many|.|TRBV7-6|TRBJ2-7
TGTGCCAGCAGCCCGAGGAGGGTTTCCTACGAGCAGTACTTC
CASSPRRVSYEQYF
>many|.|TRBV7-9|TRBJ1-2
TGTGCCAGCAGCTTAGGGGACTGGGGTATAGGCTACACCTTC
CASSLGDWGIGYTF
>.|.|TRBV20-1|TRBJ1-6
TGCAGTACTAGAGCTGTAATCCCCCCGGAAACCGGTCATAATTCACCCCTCCACTTT
CSTRAVIPPETGHNSPLHF
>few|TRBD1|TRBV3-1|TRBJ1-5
TGTGCCAGCAGCGGGACAGGGATCCATCAGCCCCAGCATTTT
CASSGTGIHQPQHF
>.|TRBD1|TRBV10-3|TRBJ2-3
TGTGCCATCAGTGAGTCGACAGGGAACACAGATACGCAGTATTTT
CAISESTGNTDTQYF
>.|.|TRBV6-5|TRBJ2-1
TGTGCCAGCAGTTACGGGCCGGCCAATGAGCAGTTCTTC
CASSYGPANEQFF
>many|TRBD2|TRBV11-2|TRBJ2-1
TGTGCCAGCAGCTTAGATCAAGGGACTAGCGGGAAATTCTACAATGAGCAGTTCTTC
CASSLDQGTSGKFYNEQFF
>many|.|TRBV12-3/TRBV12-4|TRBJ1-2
TGTGCCAGCAGTTTAGCGTCCCCCACAGGGTGGCCCGCTAACTATGGCTACACCTTC
CASSLASPTGWPANYGYTF
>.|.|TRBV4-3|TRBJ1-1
TGCGCCAGCAGCCCGCATCGGGGAGGAAAGGGCACTGAAGCTTTCTTT
CASSPHRGGKGTEAFF
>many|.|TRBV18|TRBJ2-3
TGTGCCAGCCTCGAACAGGGTCCGTCCACAGATACGCAGTATTTT
CASLEQGPSTDTQYF
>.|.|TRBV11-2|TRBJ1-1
TGTGCCAGCAGCTTGGGATTTTGGACTGAAGCTTTCTTT
CASSLGFWTEAFF
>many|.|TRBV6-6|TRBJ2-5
TGTGCCAGCAGCCTCGGGACCTCTGGCCAGTTGTACTTC
CASSLGTSGQLYF
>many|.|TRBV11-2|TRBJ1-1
TGTGCCAGCAGCTTAGTTGGGGGCTTGAACACTGAAGCTTTCTTT
CASSLVGGLNTEAFF
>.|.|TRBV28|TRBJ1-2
TGTGCCAGCAGTGCGGACTACTTAGGCTACACCTTC
CASSADYLGYTF
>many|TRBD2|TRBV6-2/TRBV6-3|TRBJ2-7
TGTGCCAGCAGTTACCCCAGCGGGGCAATCTACGAGCAGTACTTC
CASSYPSGAIYEQYF
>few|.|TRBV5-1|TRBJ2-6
TGCGCCAGCAGCCATACTGGGGCGGGGGCCAACGTCCTGACTTTC
CASSHTGAGANVLTF
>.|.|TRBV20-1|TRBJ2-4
TGCAGTGTCCTGACCGGGCCGCGGAACATTCAGTACTTC
CSVLTGPRNIQYF
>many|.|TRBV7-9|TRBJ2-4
TGTGCCAGCAGCAACAGTACAGGTCTGGTTCGGAAAAACATTCAGTACTTC
CASSNSTGLVRKNIQYF